Shown below are 2 T cell receptor beta chains from a single sample sequenced in a study of T cell clones after liver transplantation. Using immunoSEQ multiplex PCR, the repertoire was profiled, and TCRdb retains in-frame clones only, with some absent. The repertoire includes over 50,000 clones, about 88% of them detected once, and about 8.5% sits in the top ten. Material: CD4+ T cells from blood, obtained before liver transplant. These receptors were taken from a human donor who received a liver transplant.

This chain uses TRBV5-1 with TRBJ1-2; a possible D gene is TRBD1 (6 bases). This CDR3 spans 13 amino acids. The V and J ends lost 3 bases and 6 bases respectively, with 12 bases between them. Germline loops: CDR1 SGHRS, CDR2 YFSETQ. Here the CDR3 DNA reads TGCGCCAGCAGCTCCAGGGGAGCGGATGGCTACACCTTC. Translated, it gives CASSSRGADGYTF.

This chain joins TRBV28 and TRBJ2-7; TRBD2 aligns across 13 bases. CDR1 MDHEN and CDR2 SYDVKM come from the germline V gene. The J segment lost 3 bases and the V segment lost 6 bases, leaving 8 bases of the junction unmatched. CDR3 length: 16 amino acids. CDR3 coding DNA: TGTGCCAGCAGGGAAACGGGACTAGCGGGACTCTACGAGCAGTACTTC. It encodes CASRETGLAGLYEQYF.